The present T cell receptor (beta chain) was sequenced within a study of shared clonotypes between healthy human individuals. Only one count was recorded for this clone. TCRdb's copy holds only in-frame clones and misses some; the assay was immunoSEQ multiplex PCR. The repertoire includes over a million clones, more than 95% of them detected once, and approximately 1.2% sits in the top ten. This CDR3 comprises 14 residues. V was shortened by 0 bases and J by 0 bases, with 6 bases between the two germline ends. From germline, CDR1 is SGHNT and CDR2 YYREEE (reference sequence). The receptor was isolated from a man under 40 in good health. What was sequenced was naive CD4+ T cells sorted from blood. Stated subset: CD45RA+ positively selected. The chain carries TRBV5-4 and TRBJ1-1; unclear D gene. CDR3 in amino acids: CASSLAAVNTEAFF. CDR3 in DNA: TGTGCCAGCAGCTTGGCGGCGGTGAACACTGAAGCTTTCTTT.